This is a list of T cell receptor beta chains from one sample in a study of cytomegalovirus exposure and HLA in healthy donors. Here immunoSEQ multiplex PCR was the method, and the copy in TCRdb shows in-frame clones only, minus some. The sample yields about 110,000 clones, roughly 70% seen once. Sequenced: PBMCs. The receptors derive from a woman between 25 and 40 years old in good health and CMV-seronegative. The CDR3 runs from the conserved cysteine through the conserved F or W. The D gene is left open where the match is weak. Clone size appears in some rows only: once, few, many, or a class for an expanded clone.

j_call v_call d_call clone_size cdr3_aa cdr3_nt
TRBJ1-1 TRBV18 NA NA CASSRGKNTEAFF TGTGCCAGCTCACGGGGCAAAAACACTGAAGCTTTCTTT
TRBJ1-1 TRBV7-9 TRBD1 few CASSSRDSDLTGTEAFF TGTGCCAGCAGCTCAAGGGACAGTGATTTGACTGGGACTGAAGCTTTCTTT
TRBJ2-7 TRBV6-5 TRBD2 once CASISPAGVGYEQYF TGTGCCAGCATTTCCCCCGCGGGAGTGGGGTACGAGCAGTACTTC
TRBJ2-2 TRBV11-2 TRBD2 NA CASRTSGSEHTGELFF TGTGCCAGCAGGACTAGCGGGAGTGAACACACCGGGGAGCTGTTTTTT
TRBJ1-3 TRBV25-1 NA NA CASSEGSVFRNTIYF TGTGCCAGCAGTGAAGGCTCAGTTTTCAGAAACACCATATATTTT
TRBJ1-1 TRBV7-9 NA NA CASSADTTNTEAFF TGTGCCAGCAGCGCGGACACCACAAACACTGAAGCTTTCTTT
TRBJ2-7 TRBV13 TRBD2 NA CASSRSGTTYEQYF TGTGCCAGCAGTCGATCCGGGACTACCTACGAGCAGTACTTC
TRBJ2-7 TRBV4-1 NA once CASSQEGAGRGEIYEQYF TGCGCCAGCAGCCAAGAGGGTGCGGGCAGGGGAGAAATCTACGAGCAGTACTTC
TRBJ1-1 TRBV6-1 NA NA CASSESGLLKNTEAFF TGTGCCAGCAGTGAATCGGGACTGCTTAAGAACACTGAAGCTTTCTTT
TRBJ2-7 TRBV5-1 NA NA CASSAQGTEQYF TGCGCCAGCAGTGCCCAGGGTACCGAGCAGTACTTC
TRBJ1-1 TRBV30 TRBD1 NA CAWSTGGTEAFF TGTGCCTGGAGTACAGGGGGCACTGAAGCTTTCTTT
TRBJ2-2 TRBV9 TRBD1 NA CASSGQGNTGELFF TGTGCCAGCAGCGGACAGGGGAACACCGGGGAGCTGTTTTTT
TRBJ2-5 TRBV5-1 TRBD2 once CASSEGLAGETQYF TGCGCCAGCAGCGAGGGACTAGCCGGGGAGACCCAGTACTTC
TRBJ1-5 TRBV30 NA few CAWSEQGVPLFNQPQHF TGTGCCTGGAGTGAACAGGGAGTTCCTTTATTCAATCAGCCCCAGCATTTT
TRBJ2-3 TRBV30 TRBD2 once CAWKTSVFTDTQYF TGTGCCTGGAAAACTAGCGTGTTCACAGATACGCAGTATTTT
TRBJ1-2 TRBV10-2 NA NA CASSETLNYGYTF TGCGCCAGCAGTGAGACTTTAAACTATGGCTACACCTTC
TRBJ2-7 TRBV6-4 NA NA CAKTGRGYEQYF TGTGCCAAAACAGGGAGAGGATACGAGCAGTACTTC
TRBJ1-1 TRBV5-1 NA NA CASSLSGGGLNTEAFF TGCGCCAGCAGCTTGTCGGGGGGCGGACTGAACACTGAAGCTTTCTTT
TRBJ1-1 TRBV4-1 NA NA CASSQERGTEAFF TGCGCCAGCAGCCAAGAGCGGGGCACTGAAGCTTTCTTT
TRBJ2-4 TRBV4-3 TRBD1 NA CASSHDGQGIAKNIQYF TGCGCCAGCAGCCACGACGGACAGGGTATCGCCAAAAACATTCAGTACTTC
TRBJ2-4 TRBV27 TRBD1 once CASSPYRGGKNIQYF TGTGCCAGCAGCCCCTACAGGGGTGGCAAAAACATTCAGTACTTC
TRBJ1-2 TRBV6-5 NA NA CASSYSDGVGGYGYTF TGTGCCAGCAGTTACTCGGATGGGGTGGGAGGCTATGGCTACACCTTC
TRBJ2-6 TRBV7-9 TRBD1 NA CASSLVLGQGSGANVLTF TGTGCCAGCAGCTTAGTTTTGGGACAGGGCTCTGGGGCCAACGTCCTGACTTTC
TRBJ1-1 TRBV29-1 NA NA CSVEITGNTEAFF TGCAGCGTAGAAATTACAGGGAACACTGAAGCTTTCTTT
TRBJ1-1 TRBV19 NA NA CASSIRGGTLYTEAFF TGTGCCAGTAGTATAAGGGGGGGGACACTCTACACTGAAGCTTTCTTT
TRBJ1-2 TRBV6-6 NA NA CASIKGGGRSSQGYTF TGTGCCAGCATCAAGGGAGGGGGGCGAAGTTCGCAAGGCTACACCTTC
TRBJ1-1 TRBV11-3 TRBD1 NA CASSLVWETGTNTEAFF TGTGCCAGCAGCTTAGTTTGGGAGACAGGGACGAACACTGAAGCTTTCTTT
TRBJ1-4 TRBV2 NA NA CASRGRSNEKLFF TGTGCCAGCAGGGGCAGGTCTAATGAAAAACTGTTTTTT
TRBJ2-1 TRBV4-1 TRBD1 NA CASSHADRGRNEQFF TGCGCCAGCAGCCACGCGGACAGGGGGCGAAATGAGCAGTTCTTC
TRBJ2-3 TRBV4-1 NA NA CASSQGRADTQYF TGCGCCAGCAGCCAAGGGAGGGCAGATACGCAGTATTTT
TRBJ1-5 TRBV29-1 NA NA CSVGGGGGQPQHF TGCAGCGTTGGGGGGGGAGGTGGTCAGCCCCAGCATTTT
TRBJ1-1 TRBV7-2 NA NA CASSPGAGTVNTEAFF TGTGCCAGCAGCCCGGGAGCCGGGACGGTGAACACTGAAGCTTTCTTT